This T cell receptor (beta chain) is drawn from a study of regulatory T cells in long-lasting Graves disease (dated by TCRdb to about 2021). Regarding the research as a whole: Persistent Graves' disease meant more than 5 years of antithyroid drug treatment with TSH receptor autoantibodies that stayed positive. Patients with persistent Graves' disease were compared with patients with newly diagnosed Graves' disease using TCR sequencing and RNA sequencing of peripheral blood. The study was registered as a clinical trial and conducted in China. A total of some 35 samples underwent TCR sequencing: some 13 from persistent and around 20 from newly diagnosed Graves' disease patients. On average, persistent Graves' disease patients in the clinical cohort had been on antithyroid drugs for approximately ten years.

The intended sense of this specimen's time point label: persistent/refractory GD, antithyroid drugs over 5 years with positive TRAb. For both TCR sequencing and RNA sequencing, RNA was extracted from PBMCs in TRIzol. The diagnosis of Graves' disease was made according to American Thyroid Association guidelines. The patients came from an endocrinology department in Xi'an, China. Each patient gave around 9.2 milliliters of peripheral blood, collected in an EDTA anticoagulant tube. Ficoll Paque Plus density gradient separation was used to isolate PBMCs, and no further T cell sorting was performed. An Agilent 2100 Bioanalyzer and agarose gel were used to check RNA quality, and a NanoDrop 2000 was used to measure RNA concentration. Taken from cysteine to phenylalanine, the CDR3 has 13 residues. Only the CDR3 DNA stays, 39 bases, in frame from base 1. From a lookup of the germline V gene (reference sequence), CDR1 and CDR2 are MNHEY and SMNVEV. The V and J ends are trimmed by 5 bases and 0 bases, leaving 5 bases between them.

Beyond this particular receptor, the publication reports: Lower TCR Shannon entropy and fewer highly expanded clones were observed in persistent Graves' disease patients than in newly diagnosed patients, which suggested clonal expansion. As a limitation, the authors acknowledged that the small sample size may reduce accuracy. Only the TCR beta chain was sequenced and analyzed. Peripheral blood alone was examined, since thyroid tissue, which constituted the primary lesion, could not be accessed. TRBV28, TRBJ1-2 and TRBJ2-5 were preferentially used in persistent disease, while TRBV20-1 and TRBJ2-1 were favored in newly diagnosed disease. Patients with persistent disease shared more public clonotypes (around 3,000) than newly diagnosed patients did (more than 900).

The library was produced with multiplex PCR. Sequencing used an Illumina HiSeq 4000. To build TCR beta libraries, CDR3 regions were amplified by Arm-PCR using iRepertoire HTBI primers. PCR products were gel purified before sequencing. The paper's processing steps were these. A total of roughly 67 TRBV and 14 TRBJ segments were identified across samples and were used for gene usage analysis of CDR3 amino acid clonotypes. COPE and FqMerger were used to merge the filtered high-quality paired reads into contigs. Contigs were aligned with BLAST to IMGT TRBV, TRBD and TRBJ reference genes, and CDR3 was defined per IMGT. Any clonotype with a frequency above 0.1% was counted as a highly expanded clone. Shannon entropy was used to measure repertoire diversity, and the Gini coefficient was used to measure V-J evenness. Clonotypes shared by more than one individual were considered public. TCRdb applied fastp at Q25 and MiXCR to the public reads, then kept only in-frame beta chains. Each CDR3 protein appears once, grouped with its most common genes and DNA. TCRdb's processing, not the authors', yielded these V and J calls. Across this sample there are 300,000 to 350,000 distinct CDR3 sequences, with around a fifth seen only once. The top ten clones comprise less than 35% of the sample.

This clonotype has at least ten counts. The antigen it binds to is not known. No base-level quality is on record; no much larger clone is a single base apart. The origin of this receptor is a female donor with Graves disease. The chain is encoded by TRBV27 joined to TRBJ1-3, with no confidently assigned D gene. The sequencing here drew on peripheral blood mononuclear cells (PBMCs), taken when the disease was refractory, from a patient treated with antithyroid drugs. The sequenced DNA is TGTGCCAGCAGTCCCTTCTCTGGAAACACCATATATTTT. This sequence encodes CASSPFSGNTIYF.